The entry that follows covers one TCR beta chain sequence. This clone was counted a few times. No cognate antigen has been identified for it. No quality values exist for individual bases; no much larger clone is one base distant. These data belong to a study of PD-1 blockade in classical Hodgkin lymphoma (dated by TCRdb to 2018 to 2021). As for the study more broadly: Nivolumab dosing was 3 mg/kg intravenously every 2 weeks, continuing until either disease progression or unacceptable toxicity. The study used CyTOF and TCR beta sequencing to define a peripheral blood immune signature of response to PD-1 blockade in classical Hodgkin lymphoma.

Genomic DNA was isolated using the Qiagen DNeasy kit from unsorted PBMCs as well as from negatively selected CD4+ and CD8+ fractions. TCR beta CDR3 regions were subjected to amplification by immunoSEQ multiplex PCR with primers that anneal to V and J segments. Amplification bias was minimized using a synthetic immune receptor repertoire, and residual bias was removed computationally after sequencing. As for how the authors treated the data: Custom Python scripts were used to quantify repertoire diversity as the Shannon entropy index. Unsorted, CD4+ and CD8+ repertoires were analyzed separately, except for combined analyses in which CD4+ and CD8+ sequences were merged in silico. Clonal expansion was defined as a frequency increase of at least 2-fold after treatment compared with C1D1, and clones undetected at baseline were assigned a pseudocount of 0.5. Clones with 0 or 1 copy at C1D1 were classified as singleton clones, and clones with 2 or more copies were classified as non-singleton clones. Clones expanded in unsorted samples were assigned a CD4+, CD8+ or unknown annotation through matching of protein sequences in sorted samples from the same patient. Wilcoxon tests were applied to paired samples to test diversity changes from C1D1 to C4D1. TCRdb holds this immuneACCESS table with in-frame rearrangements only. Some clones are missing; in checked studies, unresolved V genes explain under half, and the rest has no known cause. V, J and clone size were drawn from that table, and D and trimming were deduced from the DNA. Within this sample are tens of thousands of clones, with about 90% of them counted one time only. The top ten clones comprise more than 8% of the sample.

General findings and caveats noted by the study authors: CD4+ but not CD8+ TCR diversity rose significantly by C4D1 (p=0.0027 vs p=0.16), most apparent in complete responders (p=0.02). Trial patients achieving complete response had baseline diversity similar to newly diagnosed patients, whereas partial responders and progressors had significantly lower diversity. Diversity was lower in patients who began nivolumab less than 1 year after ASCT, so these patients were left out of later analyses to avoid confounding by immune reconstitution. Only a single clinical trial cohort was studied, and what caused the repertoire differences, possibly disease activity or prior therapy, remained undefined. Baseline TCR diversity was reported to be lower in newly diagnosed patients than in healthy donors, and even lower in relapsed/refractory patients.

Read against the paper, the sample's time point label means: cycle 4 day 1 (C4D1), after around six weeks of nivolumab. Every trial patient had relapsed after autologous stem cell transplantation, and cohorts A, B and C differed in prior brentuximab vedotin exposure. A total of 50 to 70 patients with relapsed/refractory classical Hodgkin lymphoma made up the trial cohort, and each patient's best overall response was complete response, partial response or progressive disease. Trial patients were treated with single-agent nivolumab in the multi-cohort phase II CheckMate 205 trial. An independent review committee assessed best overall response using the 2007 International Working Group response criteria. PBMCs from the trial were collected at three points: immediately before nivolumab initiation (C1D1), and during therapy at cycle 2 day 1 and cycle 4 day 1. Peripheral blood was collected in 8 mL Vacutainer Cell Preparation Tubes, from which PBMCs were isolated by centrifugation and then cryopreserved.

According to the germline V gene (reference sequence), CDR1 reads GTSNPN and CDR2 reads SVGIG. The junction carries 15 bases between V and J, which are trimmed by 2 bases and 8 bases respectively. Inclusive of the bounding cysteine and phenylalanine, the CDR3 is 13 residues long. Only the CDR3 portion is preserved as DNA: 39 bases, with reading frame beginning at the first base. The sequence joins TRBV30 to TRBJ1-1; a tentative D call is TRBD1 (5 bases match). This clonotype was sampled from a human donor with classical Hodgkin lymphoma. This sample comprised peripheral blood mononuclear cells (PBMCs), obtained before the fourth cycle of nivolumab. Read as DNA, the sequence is TGTGCCTGGAGTCCTGGGGGGACGGTAGAAGCTTTCTTT. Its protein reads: CAWSPGGTVEAFF.